This paragraph covers one T cell receptor beta chain sequence. Its antigen is not yet known. The record has no base qualities; no much larger clone is one base away. Taken from the germline V gene, the CDR1 and CDR2 loops are MNHNS and SASEGT. Trimming takes 7 bases from V and 2 bases from J, and the germline ends sit 15 bases apart. The CDR3 contains 14 residues, cysteine and phenylalanine counted. CDR3 DNA only is kept here, 42 bases in frame from base 1. In the paper's terms, the time point label means: after neoadjuvant nivolumab, at surgical resection. None of the patients had received prior systemic or radiation treatment, and all were newly diagnosed with stage II-IVA oral cavity squamous cell carcinoma. The cohort was composed of patients with HPV-negative, locally advanced oral cavity squamous cell carcinoma. Peripheral blood mononuclear cells were analyzed directly and were not maintained or expanded in culture. The samples were drawn from a longitudinal correlative study tied to a single-arm phase II trial testing neoadjuvant nivolumab in oral cavity squamous cell carcinoma. Subject-matched pre- and post-treatment PBMCs and tumors from three responders and three non-responders were subjected to genomic DNA-based TCRbeta sequencing. Peripheral blood mononuclear cells were drawn once before nivolumab treatment and a second time after treatment, when surgery took place. The Maxwell RSC DNA from Cells kit was used to isolate genomic DNA from PBMCs.

This sample is drawn from a study of neoadjuvant anti-PD-1 for oral cavity cancer (dated by TCRdb to 2020 to 2023). For the study in its entirety: Patients mostly received three to four biweekly doses of nivolumab at 3 mg/kg before curative-intent surgical resection. Patients who did not progress were given a fourth nivolumab dose at about day 43 and had definitive surgical resection on days 50-56. Under RECIST 1.1, a patient counted as a responder if showing complete response, partial response or stable disease, and as a non-responder if showing progression. The parent correlative cohort included some 13 patients, with an approximately 34% response rate.

Overall study outcomes, separate from this receptor: Only a few patients per response group were included in the TCR analyses, and larger cohorts for validation were called for by the authors. Higher pretreatment blood TCRbeta clonality and lower post-treatment tumor TCRbeta clonality were correlated with higher pretreatment blood Treg/Th17 ratios. Within PBMCs, T cell clonality (Gini index) was significantly higher in non-responders than responders after neoadjuvant nivolumab.

For deep sequencing of PBMC libraries, mostly about 450 ng of input genomic DNA was used, and six replicates were run per sample. Following the manufacturer's instructions, the team built TCRbeta libraries using the immunoSEQ hsTCRbeta kit. Sequencing of the completed libraries took place using an Illumina NovaSeq 6000 S4 flow cell after they had been pooled to roughly 3.2 nM. On the study's bioinformatics: The immunoSEQ Analyzer was used for raw data preprocessing and quality control. The analysis was limited to productive rearrangements, and each clonotype was defined by a unique CDR3 amino acid sequence. Repertoire clonality was estimated as the Gini-Simpson index, which was calculated using the R package tcR. Gini indices were compared with Student's t test, and associations with tumor size change were assessed by Pearson correlation. TCRdb obtained this table from immuneACCESS and retained in-frame rearrangements with V and J assigned. These tables miss some clones; where compared with another copy, unresolved V genes account for less than half of the shortfall, and the remainder is unexplained. V and J calls and clone size come straight from that table; D and trimming were deduced from the DNA. The sample yields some 14,000 clones; roughly 74% were counted once. The ten top clones hold about 2.3% of the sample.

The V and J segments used are TRBV6-1 and TRBJ2-7; perhaps TRBD2 is the D gene, with 5 bases matching. This specimen consisted of PBMCs, obtained after nivolumab (anti-PD-1) treatment. The TCR was taken from a person aged 35-79 years with oral cavity squamous cell carcinoma. Read as DNA, the sequence is TGTGCCAGCAACTGGTCGGGAAATCCCTACGAGCAGTACTTC. This encodes CASNWSGNPYEQYF.